These 2 T cell receptor beta chains originate from one sample sequenced in a study of neurological immune-mediated disorders. TCRdb called the 5' RACE reads again in MiXCR, with one record for every CDR3 protein. The table records some 46,000 distinct CDR3 sequences, just under 4.5% of them present only once. The sequenced material came from PBMCs. All receptors come from a woman aged 60 to 75 with multiple sclerosis.

This clonotype was recorded at least ten times. V usage is TRBV6-6 and J usage is TRBJ2-7; possible D gene TRBD2, 6 bases. Deletions cut 5 bases from V and 0 bases from J, with 11 bases between. CDR3 size: 14 residues. Germline V gene data show CDR1 as MNHNY and CDR2 as SVGAGI (reference sequence). The CDR3 coding sequence is TGTGCCAGCAGTGACCTCGGGGGCTCCTACGAGCAGTACGTC. Its translation is CASSDLGGSYEQYV.

This clonotype was counted many times. V gene TRBV20-1 combines with J gene TRBJ2-1; maybe TRBD2 (5 bases). CDR3 size: 14 residues. Germline CDR1 is DFQATT and CDR2 is SNEGSKA (reference sequence). V lost 4 bases, J lost 6 bases, and 16 bases lay in between. The CDR3 loop is CSATGSPGFNEQFF. The DNA for the CDR3 is TGCAGTGCTACGGGCTCTCCGGGATTCAATGAGCAGTTCTTC.